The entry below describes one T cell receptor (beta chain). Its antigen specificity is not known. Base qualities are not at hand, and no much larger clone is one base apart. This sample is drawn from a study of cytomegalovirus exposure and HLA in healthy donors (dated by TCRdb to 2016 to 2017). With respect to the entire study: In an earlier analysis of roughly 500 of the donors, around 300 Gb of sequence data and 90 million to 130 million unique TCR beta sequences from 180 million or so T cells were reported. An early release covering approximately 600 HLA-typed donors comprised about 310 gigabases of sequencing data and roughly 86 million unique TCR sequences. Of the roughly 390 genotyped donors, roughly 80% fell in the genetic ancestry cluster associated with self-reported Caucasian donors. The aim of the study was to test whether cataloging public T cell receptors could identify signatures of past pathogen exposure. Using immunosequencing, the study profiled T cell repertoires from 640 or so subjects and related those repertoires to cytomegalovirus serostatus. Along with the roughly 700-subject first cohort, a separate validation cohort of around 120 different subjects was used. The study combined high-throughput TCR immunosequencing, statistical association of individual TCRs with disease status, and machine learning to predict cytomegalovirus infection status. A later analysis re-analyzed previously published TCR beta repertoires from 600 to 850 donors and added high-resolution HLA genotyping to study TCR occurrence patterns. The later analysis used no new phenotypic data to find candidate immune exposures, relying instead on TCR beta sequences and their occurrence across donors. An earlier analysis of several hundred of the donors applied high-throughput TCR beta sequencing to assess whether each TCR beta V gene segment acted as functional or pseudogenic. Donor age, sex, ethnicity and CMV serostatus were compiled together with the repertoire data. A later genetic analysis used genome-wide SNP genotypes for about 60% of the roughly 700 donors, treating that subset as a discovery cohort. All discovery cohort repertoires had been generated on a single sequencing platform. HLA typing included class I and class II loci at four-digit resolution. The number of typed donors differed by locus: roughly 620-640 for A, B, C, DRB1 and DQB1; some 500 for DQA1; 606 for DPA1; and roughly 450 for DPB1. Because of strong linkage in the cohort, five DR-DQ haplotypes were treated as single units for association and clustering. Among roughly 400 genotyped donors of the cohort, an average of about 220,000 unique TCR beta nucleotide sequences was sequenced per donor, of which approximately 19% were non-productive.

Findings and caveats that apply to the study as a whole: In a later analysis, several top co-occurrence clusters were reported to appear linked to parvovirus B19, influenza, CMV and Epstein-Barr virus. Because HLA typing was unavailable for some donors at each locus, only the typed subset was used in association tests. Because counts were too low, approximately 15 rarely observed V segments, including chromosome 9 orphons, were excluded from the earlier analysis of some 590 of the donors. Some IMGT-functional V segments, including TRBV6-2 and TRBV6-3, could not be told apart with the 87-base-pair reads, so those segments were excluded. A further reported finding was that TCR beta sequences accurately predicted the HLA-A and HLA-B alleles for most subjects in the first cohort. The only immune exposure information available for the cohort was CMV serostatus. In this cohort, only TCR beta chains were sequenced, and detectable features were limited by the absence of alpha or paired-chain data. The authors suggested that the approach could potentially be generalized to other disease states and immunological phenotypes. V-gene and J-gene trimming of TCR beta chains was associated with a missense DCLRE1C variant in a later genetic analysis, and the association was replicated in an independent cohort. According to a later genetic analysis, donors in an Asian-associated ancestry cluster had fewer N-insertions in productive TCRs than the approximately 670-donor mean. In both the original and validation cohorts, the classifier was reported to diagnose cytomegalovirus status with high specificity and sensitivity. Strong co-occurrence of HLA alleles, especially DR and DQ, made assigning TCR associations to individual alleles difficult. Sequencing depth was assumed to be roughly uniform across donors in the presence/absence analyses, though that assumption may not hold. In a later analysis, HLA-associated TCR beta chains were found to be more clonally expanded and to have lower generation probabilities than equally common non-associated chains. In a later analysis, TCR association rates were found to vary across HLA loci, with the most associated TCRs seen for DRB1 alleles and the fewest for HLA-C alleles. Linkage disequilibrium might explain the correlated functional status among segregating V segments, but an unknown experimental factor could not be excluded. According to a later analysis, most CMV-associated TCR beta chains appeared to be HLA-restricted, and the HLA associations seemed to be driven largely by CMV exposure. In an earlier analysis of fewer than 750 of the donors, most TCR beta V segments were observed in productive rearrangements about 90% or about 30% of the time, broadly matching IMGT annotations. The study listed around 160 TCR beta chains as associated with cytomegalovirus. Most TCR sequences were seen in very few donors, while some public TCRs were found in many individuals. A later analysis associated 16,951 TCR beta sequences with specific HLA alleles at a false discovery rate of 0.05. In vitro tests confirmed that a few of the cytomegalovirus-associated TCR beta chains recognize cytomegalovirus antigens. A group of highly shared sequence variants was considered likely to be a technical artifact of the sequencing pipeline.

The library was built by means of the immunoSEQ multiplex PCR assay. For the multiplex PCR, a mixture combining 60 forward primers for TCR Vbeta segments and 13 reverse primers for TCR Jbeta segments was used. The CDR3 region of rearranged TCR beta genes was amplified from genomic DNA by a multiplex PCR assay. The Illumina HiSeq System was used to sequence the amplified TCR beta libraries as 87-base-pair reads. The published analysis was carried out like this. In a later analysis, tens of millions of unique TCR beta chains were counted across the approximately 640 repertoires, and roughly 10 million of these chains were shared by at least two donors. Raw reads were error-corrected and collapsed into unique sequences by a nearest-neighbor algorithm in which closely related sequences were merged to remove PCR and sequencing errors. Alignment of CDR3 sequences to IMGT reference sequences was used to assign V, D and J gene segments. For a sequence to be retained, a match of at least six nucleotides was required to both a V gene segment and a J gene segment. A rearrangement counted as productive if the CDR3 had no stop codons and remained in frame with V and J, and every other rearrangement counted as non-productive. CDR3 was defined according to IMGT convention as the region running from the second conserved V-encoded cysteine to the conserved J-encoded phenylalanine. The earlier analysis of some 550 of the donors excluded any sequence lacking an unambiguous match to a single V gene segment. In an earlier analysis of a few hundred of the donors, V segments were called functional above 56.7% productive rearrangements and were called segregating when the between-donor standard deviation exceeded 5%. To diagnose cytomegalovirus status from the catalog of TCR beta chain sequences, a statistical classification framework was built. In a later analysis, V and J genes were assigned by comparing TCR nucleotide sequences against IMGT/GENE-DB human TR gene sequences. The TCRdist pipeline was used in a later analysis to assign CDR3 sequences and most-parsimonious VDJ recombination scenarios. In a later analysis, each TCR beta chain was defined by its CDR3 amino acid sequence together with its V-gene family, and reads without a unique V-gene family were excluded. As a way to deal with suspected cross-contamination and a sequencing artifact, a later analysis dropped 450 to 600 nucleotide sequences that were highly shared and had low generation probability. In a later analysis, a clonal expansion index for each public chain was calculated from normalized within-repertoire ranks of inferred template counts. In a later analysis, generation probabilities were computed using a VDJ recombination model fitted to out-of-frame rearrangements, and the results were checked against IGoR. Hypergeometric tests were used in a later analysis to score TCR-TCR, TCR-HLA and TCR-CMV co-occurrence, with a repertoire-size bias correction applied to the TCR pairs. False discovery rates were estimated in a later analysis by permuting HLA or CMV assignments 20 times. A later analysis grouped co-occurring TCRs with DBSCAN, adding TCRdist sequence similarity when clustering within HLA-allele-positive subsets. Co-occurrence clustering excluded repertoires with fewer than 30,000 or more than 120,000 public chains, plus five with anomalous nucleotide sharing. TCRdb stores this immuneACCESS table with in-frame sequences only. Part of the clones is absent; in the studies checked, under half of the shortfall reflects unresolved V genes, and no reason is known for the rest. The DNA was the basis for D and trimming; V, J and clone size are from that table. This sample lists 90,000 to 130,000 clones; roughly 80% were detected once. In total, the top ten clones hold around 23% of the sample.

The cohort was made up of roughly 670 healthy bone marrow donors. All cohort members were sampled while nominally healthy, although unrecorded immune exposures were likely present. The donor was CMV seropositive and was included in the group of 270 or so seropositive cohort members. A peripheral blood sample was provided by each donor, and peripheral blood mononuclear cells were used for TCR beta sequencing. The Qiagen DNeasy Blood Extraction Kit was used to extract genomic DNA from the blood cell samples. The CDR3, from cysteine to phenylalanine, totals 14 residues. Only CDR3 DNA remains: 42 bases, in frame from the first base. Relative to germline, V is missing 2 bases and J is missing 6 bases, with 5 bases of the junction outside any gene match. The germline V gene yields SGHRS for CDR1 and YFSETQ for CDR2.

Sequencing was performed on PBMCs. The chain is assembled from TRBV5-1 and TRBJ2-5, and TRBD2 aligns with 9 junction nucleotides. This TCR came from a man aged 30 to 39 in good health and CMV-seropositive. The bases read TGCGCCAGCAGCTTAGCGGGGGGCACGCAGACCCAGTACTTC. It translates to CASSLAGGTQTQYF.